This T cell receptor (beta chain) came from a study of shared clonotypes between healthy human individuals. Genomic DNA from each subset was divided evenly over several immunoSEQ plates. Assay used: immunoSEQ multiplex PCR; TCRdb lists only in-frame clones, some missing. The sample carries hundreds of thousands of clones, 60% to 75% recorded once. CDR1 is SEHNR, CDR2 FQNEAQ, per germline (reference sequence). This CDR3 comprises 14 residues. Trimming took off 5 bases at V and 3 bases at J, with 12 bases between the two ends. The chain is built from TRBV7-9 and TRBJ2-3; weak D call: TRBD2 (7 bases). Sequencing used memory CD4+ T cells sorted from blood. Subset specified: CD45RA-negative fraction. The TCR comes from a woman between 25 and 40 years old in good health. DNA for the CDR3: TGTGCCAGCAGCCCCAGGGGAGGGACAGATACGCAGTATTTT. This sequence encodes CASSPRGGTDTQYF.